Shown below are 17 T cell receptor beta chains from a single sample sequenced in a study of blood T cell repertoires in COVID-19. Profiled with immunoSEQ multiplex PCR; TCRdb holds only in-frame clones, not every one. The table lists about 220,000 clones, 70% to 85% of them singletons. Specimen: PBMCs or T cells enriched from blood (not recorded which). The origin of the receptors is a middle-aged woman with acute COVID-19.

CDR3 coding DNA: TGTGCCAGCAGCGAGTTTGGTCTAGCGGAAGAGACCCAGTACTTC. Amino acids: CASSEFGLAEETQYF. V and J are TRBV28 and TRBJ2-5, with TRBD2 matching over 7 bases. The CDR3 runs to 15 residues. The germline CDR1 and CDR2 sequences are MDHEN and SYDVKM. With V trimmed by 6 bases and J by 3 bases, 10 bases remained unmatched.

CDR3 DNA sequence: TGTGCCAGCACCCCCCCCGGGACTTTGGGGAACACTGAAGCTTTCTTT. It encodes CASTPPGTLGNTEAFF. The J gene is TRBJ1-1, the V gene TRBV11-2; D might be TRBD1 (5 bases). This CDR3 contains 16 residues. V shed 7 bases and J shed 1 base, with 19 bases lying between them. Germline V lookup: CDR1 SGHAT, CDR2 FQNNGV.

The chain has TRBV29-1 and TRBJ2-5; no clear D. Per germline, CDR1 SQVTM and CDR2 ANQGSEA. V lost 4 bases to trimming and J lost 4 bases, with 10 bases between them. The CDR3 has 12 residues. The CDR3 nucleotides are TGCAGCGTTGGGGCCTTCGGAGAGACCCAGTACTTC. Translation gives CSVGAFGETQYF.

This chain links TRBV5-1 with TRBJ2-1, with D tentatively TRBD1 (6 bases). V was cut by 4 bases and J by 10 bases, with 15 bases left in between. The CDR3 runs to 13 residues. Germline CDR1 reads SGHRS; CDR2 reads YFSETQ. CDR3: CASSPDGTPEQFF. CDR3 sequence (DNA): TGCGCCAGCAGCCCCGACGGGACACCCGAGCAGTTCTTC.

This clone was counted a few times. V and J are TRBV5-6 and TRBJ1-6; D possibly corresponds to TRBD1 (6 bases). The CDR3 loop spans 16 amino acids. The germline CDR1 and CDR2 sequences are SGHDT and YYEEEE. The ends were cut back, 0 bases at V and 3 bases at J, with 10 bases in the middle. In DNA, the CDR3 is TGTGCCAGCAGCTTGGGTACAGGGAGCTATAATTCACCCCTCCACTTT. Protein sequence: CASSLGTGSYNSPLHF. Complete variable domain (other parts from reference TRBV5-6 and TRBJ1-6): DAGVTQSPTHLIKTRGQQVTLRCSPKSGHDTVSWYQQALGQGPQFIFQYYEEEERQRGNFPDRFSGHQFPNYSSELNVNALLLGDSALYLCASSLGTGSYNSPLHFGNGTRLTVT.

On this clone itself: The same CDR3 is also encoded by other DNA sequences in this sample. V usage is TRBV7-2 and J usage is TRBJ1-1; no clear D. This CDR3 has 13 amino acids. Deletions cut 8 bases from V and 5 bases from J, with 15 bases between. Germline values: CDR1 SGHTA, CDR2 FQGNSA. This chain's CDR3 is CASPSGPNTEAFF. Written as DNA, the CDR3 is TGTGCCAGCCCCAGTGGGCCGAATACTGAAGCTTTCTTT.

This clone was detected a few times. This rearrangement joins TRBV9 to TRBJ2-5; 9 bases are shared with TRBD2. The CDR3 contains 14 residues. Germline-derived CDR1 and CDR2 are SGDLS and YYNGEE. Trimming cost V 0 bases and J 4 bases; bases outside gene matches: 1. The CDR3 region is CASSVELAGETQYF. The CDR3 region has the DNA TGTGCCAGCAGCGTAGAACTAGCGGGAGAGACCCAGTACTTC.

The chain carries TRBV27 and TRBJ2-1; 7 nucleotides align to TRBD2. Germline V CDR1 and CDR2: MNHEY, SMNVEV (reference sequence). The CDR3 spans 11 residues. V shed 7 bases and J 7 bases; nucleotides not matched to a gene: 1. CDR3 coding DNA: TGTGCCAGCACACTAGCGAATGAGCAGTTCTTC. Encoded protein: CASTLANEQFF.

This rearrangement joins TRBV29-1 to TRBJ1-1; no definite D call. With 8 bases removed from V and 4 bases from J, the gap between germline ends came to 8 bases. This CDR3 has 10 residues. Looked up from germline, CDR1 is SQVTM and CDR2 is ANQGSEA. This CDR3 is CSTAGTEAFF. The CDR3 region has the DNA TGCAGCACCGCCGGCACTGAAGCTTTCTTT.

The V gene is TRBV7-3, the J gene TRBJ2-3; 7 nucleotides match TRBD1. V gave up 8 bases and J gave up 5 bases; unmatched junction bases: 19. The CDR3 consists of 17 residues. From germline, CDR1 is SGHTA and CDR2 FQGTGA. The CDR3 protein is CASASQPATGSKDTQYF. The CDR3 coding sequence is TGTGCCAGCGCATCCCAACCCGCGACAGGGTCCAAAGATACGCAGTATTTT.

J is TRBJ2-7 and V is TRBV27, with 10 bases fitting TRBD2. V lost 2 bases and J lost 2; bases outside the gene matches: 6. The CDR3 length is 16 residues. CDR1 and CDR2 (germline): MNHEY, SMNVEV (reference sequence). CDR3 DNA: TGTGCCAGCAGTTTACTGGCTAGCGGGAGAACCTACGAGCAGTACTTC. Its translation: CASSLLASGRTYEQYF.

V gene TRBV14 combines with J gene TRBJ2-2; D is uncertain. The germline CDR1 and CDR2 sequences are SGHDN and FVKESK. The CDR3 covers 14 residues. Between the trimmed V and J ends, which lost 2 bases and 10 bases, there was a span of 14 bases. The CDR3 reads CASSQTTSRKELFF. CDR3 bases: TGTGCCAGCAGCCAAACTACGTCCCGAAAGGAGCTGTTTTTT.

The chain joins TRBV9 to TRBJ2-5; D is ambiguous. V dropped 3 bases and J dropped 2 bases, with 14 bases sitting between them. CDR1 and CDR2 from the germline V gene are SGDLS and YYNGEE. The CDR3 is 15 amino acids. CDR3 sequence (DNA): TGTGCCAGCAGCGGTGGTGGCGGTCGGCAAGAGACCCAGTACTTC. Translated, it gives CASSGGGGRQETQYF.

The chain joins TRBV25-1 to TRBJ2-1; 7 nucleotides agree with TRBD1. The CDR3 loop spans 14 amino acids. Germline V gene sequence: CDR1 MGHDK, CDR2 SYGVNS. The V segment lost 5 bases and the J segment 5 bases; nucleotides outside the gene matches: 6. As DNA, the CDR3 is TGTGCCAGCAGTCAAGGGGGCCTAGACAATGAGCAGTTCTTC. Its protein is CASSQGGLDNEQFF. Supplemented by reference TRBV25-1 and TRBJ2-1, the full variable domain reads EADIYQTPRYLVIGTGKKITLECSQTMGHDKMYWYQQDPGMELHLIHYSYGVNSTEKGDLSSESTVSRIRTEHFPLTLESARPSHTSQYLCASSQGGLDNEQFFGPGTRLTVL.

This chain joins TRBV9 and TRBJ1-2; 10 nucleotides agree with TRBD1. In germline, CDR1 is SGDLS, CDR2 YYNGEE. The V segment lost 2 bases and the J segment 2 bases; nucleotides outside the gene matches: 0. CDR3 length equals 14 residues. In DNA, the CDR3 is TGTGCCAGCAGCGTGACAGGGGGCAACTATGGCTACACCTTC. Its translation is CASSVTGGNYGYTF.

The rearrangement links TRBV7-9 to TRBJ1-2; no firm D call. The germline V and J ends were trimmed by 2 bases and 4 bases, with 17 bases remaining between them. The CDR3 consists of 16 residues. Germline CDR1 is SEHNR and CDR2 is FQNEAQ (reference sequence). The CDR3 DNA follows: TGTGCCAGCAGCTTAAGTGTGGGCCTCGGGAGCTATGGCTACACCTTC. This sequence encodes CASSLSVGLGSYGYTF. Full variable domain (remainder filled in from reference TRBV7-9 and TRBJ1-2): DTGVSQNPRHKITKRGQNVTFRCDPISEHNRLYWYRQTLGQGPEFLTYFQNEAQLEKSRLLSDRFSAERPKGSFSTLEIQRTEQGDSAMYLCASSLSVGLGSYGYTFGSGTRLTVV.

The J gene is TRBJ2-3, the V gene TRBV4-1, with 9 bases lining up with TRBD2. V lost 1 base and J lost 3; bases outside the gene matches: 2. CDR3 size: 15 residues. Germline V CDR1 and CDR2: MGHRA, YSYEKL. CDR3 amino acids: CASSQAAGGTDTQYF. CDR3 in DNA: TGCGCCAGCAGCCAAGCGGCGGGAGGGACAGATACGCAGTATTTT.